Listed below are T cell receptor beta chains from one sample, sequenced in a study of blood T cell repertoires in COVID-19. Profiling relied on immunoSEQ multiplex PCR, and the TCRdb table lists in-frame clones only, not all of them. The repertoire holds about 230,000 clones, with about nine tenths as singletons. Material: PBMCs or T cells enriched from blood (not recorded which). Receptors originate from a man aged 18 to 30 who had recovered from COVID-19. Both conserved end residues are part of each CDR3. A D gene is named only where the DNA matches it firmly. Part of the rows lack a size; the others show once, few, many or a class for expanded clones.

TRBJ1-6 TRBV28 NA NA TGTGCCAGCAGGACCCAGGGAAATTCACCCCTCCACTTT CASRTQGNSPLHF
TRBJ2-7 TRBV5-1 NA NA TGCGCCAGCAGCTTGGGGGGACACCCTTCCTACGAGCAGTACTTC CASSLGGHPSYEQYF
TRBJ1-1 TRBV6-5 TRBD1 few TGTGCCTCGAGGTTTACCGGGACAGCGAACACTGAAGCTTTCTTT CASRFTGTANTEAFF
TRBJ1-5 TRBV6-1 NA NA TGTGCCAGCAGTGAAGCGCAGGGGATCAATCAGCCCCAGCATTTT CASSEAQGINQPQHF
TRBJ2-5 TRBV7-8 TRBD2 few TGTGCCAGCAGCTTAAATCCAGCGGGGTTTCAAGAGACCCAGTACTTC CASSLNPAGFQETQYF
TRBJ2-1 TRBV4-1 TRBD2 NA TGCGCCAGCAACACCGGGACTAAACTCTACAATGAGCAGTTCTTC CASNTGTKLYNEQFF
TRBJ2-7 TRBV13 TRBD2 NA TGTGCCAGCAGCACGCGGACTAGCGGGTCCTACGAGCAGTACTTC CASSTRTSGSYEQYF
TRBJ2-3 TRBV3-1/TRBV3-2 TRBD2 NA TGTGCCAGCAGCCCTACTAGCGGCCCCACAGATACGCAGTATTTT CASSPTSGPTDTQYF
TRBJ2-7 TRBV27 NA NA TGTGCCAGCAGGCGAGGGGGGGGGCGCTACCACGAGCAGTACTTC CASRRGGGRYHEQYF
TRBJ1-1 TRBV7-2 TRBD1 NA TGTGCCAGCAGAGTCGGAGGGGGCAAGAACACTGAAGCTTTCTTT CASRVGGGKNTEAFF
TRBJ1-4 TRBV6-5 NA once TGTGCCAGCAGTTATGGGCAGCGGAATGAAAAACTGTTTTTT CASSYGQRNEKLFF
TRBJ2-7 TRBV27 NA NA TGTGCCAGCAGTTTATCCCCCCTCTACGAGCAGTACTTC CASSLSPLYEQYF
TRBJ2-7 TRBV6-1 TRBD1 NA TGTGCCAGCAGTGAAGCAAAGGGGGCGAAGTACGAGCAGTACTTC CASSEAKGAKYEQYF
TRBJ2-7 TRBV28 NA NA TGTGCCAGCATCGGTTCTGTGGCCGAGCGCTCCTACGAGCAGTACTTC CASIGSVAERSYEQYF
TRBJ1-3 TRBV27 NA NA TGTGCCAGCAGTTTGGACGGACTATCTGGAAACACCATATATTTT CASSLDGLSGNTIYF
TRBJ1-1 TRBV2 NA NA TGTGCCAGCAGACCGCAGGTGAACACTGAAGCTTTCTTT CASRPQVNTEAFF
TRBJ1-3 TRBV6-6 TRBD1 NA TGTGCCAGCGTACCGGGACAGGGGAACTCTGGAAACACCATATATTTT CASVPGQGNSGNTIYF
TRBJ2-7 TRBV29-1 NA NA TGCAGCGTTGAACGGGCAGGGTCCTACGAGCAGTACTTC CSVERAGSYEQYF
TRBJ2-7 TRBV7-9 NA NA TGTGCCAGCAGCTTAGTGGGCGGCCGGGGTTCCTACGAGCAGTACTTC CASSLVGGRGSYEQYF
TRBJ2-1 TRBV4-1 TRBD2 NA TGCGCCAGCAGCCAAGGGACTAGCTTAATATCGAGCTCCTACAATGAGCAGTTCTTC CASSQGTSLISSSYNEQFF
TRBJ1-2 TRBV2 NA NA TGTGCCAGCAGTCAAACAGGGTCTATGATTGTTGGCTACACCTTC CASSQTGSMIVGYTF
TRBJ1-3 TRBV2 NA NA TGTGCCAGCAGTGGGGCCGGTCGGGGAAACACCATATATTTT CASSGAGRGNTIYF
TRBJ2-1 TRBV21-1 NA NA TGTGCCAGCAGCACGGGACTAGCGGGGGGGCCCCGCTCCTACAATGAGCAGTTCTTC CASSTGLAGGPRSYNEQFF
TRBJ1-2 TRBV28 NA NA TGTGCCAGCAGTTTAAGTCCGGGTCTGGGTAGCTATGGCTACACCTTC CASSLSPGLGSYGYTF
TRBJ1-2 TRBV7-8 NA NA TGTGCCAGCAGCAAGCATGGCCAGGGGAACTATGGCTACACCTTC CASSKHGQGNYGYTF
TRBJ1-2 TRBV13 TRBD1 NA TGTGCCAGCAGCTTAGGGAGACAGGGACATGGCTACACCTTC CASSLGRQGHGYTF
TRBJ2-5 TRBV11-3 TRBD2 few TGTGCCAGCGCCAATCGACTAGCGGGAGTGGAGACCCAGTACTTC CASANRLAGVETQYF
TRBJ1-5 TRBV5-1 TRBD1 NA TGCGCCAGCAGACCGACAGGGGGAAGCAATCAGCCCCAGCATTTT CASRPTGGSNQPQHF
TRBJ2-2 TRBV19 TRBD2 once TGTGCCAGTGGGGGCCAACTAGCGGGGCCACCGAACACCGGGGAGCTGTTTTTT CASGGQLAGPPNTGELFF
TRBJ2-2 TRBV5-1 TRBD2 NA TGCGCCAGCAGCTTACAGGGACTAGCGGGCCCCACCGGGGAGCTGTTTTTT CASSLQGLAGPTGELFF
TRBJ1-1 TRBV6-5 TRBD1 NA TGTGCCAGCAACCGGGACAGGGGACCCAACACTGAAGCTTTCTTT CASNRDRGPNTEAFF
TRBJ2-1 TRBV3-1/TRBV3-2 NA NA TGTGCCAGCAGCCCCCTGAGGGCTACTATAAATGAGCAGTTCTTC CASSPLRATINEQFF
TRBJ1-2 TRBV5-6 NA NA TGTGCCAGCAGCTTCCGTACTAACTATGGCTACACCTTC CASSFRTNYGYTF
TRBJ1-1 TRBV7-2 NA NA TGTGCAAGCAGCTTCGGGGTTGGCACTGAAGCTTTCTTT CASSFGVGTEAFF
TRBJ2-5 TRBV12-3/TRBV12-4 NA NA TGTGCCAGCAGTTTTGGCAGACAAGAGACCCAGTACTTC CASSFGRQETQYF
TRBJ2-6 TRBV5-1 NA NA TGCGCCAGCAGCTTGTCGTACTCTGGGGCCAACGTCCTGACTTTC CASSLSYSGANVLTF
TRBJ2-7 TRBV5-1 TRBD1 NA TGCGCCAGCAGCTTGGCCGGACAGGGCCCCTACGAGCAGTACTTC CASSLAGQGPYEQYF
TRBJ2-7 TRBV15 TRBD2 NA TGTGCCACCAGCAAGAGCGGGGACCACTCCTACGAGCAGTACTTC CATSKSGDHSYEQYF
TRBJ1-3 TRBV19 NA few TGTGCCAGTAGTCCCCCCGGACAGTTCTCTGGAAACACCATATATTTT CASSPPGQFSGNTIYF
TRBJ1-1 TRBV28 NA NA TGTGCCAGCAGCCCACAGGGAACAAACACTGAAGCTTTCTTT CASSPQGTNTEAFF
TRBJ2-6 TRBV5-1 NA once TGCGCCAGCAGCCTGCTCCTCGCCGGACAGCTAAGCTCTGGGGCCAACGTCCTGACTTTC CASSLLLAGQLSSGANVLTF
TRBJ1-2 TRBV7-2 NA NA TGTGCCAGCAGCCCAGGCGGGTCAGGAGGCGGCTACACCTTC CASSPGGSGGGYTF
TRBJ2-7 TRBV28 NA NA TGTGCCAGCAGTCGGGGGTCCATCGTGCAGTACTTC CASSRGSIVQYF
TRBJ2-1 TRBV13 TRBD1 NA TGTGCCAGCAGCTTAAGGACGGAACTAACAGGGGGCTCCTACAATGAGCAGTTCTTC CASSLRTELTGGSYNEQFF
TRBJ2-3 TRBV19 NA NA TGTGCCAGTAGTCCTCCTTTGGGCAGCCGGGGGACAGATACGCAGTATTTT CASSPPLGSRGTDTQYF
TRBJ2-3 TRBV7-7 TRBD2 NA TGTGCTAGCAGCTTAGGGACTAGCCCAGATACGCAGTATTTT CASSLGTSPDTQYF